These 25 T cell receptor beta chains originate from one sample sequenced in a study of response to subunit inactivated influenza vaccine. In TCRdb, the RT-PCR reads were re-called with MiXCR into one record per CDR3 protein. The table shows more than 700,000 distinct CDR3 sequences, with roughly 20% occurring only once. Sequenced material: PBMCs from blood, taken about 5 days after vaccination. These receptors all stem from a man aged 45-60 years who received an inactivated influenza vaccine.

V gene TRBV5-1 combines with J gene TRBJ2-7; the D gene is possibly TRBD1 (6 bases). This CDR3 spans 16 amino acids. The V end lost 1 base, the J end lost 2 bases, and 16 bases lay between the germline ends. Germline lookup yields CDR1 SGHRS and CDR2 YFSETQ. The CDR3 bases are TGCGCCAGCAGCTTGTTGGGGACATCGGACCCCTACGAGCAGTACTTC. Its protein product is CASSLLGTSDPYEQYF.

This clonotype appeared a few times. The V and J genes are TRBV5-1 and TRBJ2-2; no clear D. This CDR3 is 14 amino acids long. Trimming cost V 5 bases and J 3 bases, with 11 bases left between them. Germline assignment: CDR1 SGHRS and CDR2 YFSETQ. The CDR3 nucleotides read TGCGCCAGCAGTGTTGGCCCCTACACCGGGGAGCTGTTTTTT. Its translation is CASSVGPYTGELFF.

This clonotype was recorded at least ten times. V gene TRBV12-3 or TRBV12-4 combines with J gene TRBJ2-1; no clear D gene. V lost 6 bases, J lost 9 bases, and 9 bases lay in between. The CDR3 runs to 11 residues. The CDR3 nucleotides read TGTGCCAGCAGGTCCGACTTTGAGCAGTTCTTC. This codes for CASRSDFEQFF.

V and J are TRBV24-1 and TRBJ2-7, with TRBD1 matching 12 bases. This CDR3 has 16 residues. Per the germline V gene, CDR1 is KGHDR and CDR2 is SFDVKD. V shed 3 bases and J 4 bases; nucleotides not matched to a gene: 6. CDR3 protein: CATSDPGTGGTYEQYF. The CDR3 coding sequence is TGTGCCACCAGTGATCCCGGGACAGGGGGCACATACGAGCAGTACTTC.

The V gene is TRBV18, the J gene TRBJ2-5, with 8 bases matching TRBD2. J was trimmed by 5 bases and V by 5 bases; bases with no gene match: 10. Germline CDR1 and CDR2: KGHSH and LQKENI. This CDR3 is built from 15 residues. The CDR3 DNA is TGTGCCAGCTCATCTCAATCAGCGGGGGCGGAGACCCAGTACTTC. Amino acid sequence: CASSSQSAGAETQYF.

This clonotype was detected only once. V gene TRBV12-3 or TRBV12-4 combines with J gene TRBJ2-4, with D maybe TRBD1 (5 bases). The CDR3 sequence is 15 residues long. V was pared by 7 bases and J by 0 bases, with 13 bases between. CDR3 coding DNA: TGTGCCAGCACTGCGAGACAGCAAGCCAAAAACATTCAGTACTTC. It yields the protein CASTARQQAKNIQYF.

CDR3 bases: TGTGCCAGCAGCTGGGACAGCATCACCTACGAGCAGTACTTC. It yields the protein CASSWDSITYEQYF. The chain carries TRBV7-2 and TRBJ2-7; the match to TRBD1 covers 7 bases. CDR3 length: 14 residues. With V trimmed by 4 bases and J by 2 bases, 5 bases remained unmatched. Germline V gene data show CDR1 as SGHTA and CDR2 as FQGNSA. The entire variable domain, with the rest obtained from reference TRBV7-2 and TRBJ2-7, is as follows: GAGVSQSPSNKVTEKGKDVELRCDPISGHTALYWYRQSLGQGLEFLIYFQGNSAPDKSGLPSDRFSAERTGGSVSTLTIQRTQQEDSAVYLCASSWDSITYEQYFGPGTRLTVT.

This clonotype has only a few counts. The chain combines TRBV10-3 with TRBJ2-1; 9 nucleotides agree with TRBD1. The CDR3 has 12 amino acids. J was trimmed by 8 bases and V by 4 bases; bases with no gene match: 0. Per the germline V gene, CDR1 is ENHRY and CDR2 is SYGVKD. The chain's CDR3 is CAISGQGDEQFF. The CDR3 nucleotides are TGTGCCATCAGTGGACAGGGGGATGAGCAGTTCTTC.

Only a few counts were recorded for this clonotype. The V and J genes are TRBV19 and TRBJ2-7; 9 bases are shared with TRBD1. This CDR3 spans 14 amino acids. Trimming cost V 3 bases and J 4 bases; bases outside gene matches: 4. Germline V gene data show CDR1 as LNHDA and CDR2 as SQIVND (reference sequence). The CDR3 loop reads CASSMTGGSYEQYF. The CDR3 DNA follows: TGTGCCAGTAGTATGACAGGGGGGAGTTACGAGCAGTACTTC.

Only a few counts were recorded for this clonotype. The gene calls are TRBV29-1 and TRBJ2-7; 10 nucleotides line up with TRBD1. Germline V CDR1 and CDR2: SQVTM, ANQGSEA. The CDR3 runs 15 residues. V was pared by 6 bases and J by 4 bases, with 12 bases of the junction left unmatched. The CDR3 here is CSVVLLTGGWYEQYF. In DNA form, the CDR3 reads TGCAGCGTCGTACTCCTGACAGGGGGCTGGTACGAGCAGTACTTC.

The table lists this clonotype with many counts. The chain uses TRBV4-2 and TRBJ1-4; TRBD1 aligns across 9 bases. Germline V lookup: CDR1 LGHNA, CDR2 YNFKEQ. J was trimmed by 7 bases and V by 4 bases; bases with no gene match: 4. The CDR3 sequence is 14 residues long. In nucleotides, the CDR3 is TGTGCCAGCAGCCTCGGGACAGGGTTTGAAAAACTGTTTTTT. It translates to CASSLGTGFEKLFF.

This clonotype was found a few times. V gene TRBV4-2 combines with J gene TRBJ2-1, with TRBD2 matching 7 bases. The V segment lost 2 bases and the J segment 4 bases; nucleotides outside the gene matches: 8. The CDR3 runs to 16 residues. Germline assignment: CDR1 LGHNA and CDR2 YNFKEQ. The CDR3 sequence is CASSQPLAGEYNEQFF. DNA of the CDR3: TGTGCCAGCAGCCAACCTTTAGCGGGCGAGTACAATGAGCAGTTCTTC.

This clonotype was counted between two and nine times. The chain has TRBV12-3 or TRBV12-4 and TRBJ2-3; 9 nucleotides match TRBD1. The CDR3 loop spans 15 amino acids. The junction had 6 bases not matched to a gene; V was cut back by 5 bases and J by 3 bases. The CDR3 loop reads CASSPGQGSTDTQYF. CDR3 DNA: TGTGCCAGCAGTCCGGGACAGGGCTCGACAGATACGCAGTATTTT.

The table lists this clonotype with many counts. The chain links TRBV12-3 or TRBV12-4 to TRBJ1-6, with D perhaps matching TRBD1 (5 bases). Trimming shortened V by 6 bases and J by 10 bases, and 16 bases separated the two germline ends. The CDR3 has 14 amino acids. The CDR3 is CASSPGGGGSPLHF. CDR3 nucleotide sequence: TGTGCCAGCAGCCCTGGGGGGGGAGGATCACCCCTCCACTTT.

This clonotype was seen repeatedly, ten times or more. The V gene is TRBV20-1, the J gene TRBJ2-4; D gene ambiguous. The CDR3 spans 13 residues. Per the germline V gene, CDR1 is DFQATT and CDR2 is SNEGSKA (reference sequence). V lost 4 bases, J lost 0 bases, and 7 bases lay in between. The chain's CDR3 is CSATLLAKNIQYF. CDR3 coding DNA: TGCAGTGCTACGCTCCTAGCCAAAAACATTCAGTACTTC.

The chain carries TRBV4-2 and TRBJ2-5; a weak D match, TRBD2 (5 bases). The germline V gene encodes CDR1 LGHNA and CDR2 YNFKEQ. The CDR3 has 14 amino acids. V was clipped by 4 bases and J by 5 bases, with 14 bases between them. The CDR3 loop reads CASSPGNSLETQYF. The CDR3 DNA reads TGTGCCAGCAGCCCCGGGAACTCCCTCGAGACCCAGTACTTC.

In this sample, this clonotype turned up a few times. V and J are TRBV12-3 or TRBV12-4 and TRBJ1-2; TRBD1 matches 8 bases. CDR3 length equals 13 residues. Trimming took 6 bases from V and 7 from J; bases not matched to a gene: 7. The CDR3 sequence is CASSPTGVLGYTF. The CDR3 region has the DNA TGTGCCAGCAGCCCGACAGGGGTGCTTGGCTACACCTTC.

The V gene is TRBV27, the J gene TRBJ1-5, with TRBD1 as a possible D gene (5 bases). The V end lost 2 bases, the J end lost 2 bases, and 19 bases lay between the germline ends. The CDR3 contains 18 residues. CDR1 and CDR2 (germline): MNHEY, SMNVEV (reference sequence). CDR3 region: CASSLGRGTPGGNQPQHF. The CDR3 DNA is TGTGCCAGCAGTTTAGGGCGCGGGACCCCCGGTGGCAATCAGCCCCAGCATTTT.

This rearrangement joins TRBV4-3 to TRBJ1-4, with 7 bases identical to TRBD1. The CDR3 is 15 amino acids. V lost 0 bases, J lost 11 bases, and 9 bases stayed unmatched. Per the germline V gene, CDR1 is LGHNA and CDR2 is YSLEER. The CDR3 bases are TGCGCCAGCAGCCAAGAACCAGTCGACAGGGATAAACTGTTTTTT. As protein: CASSQEPVDRDKLFF.

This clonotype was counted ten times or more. CDR3 region: CASSSRLAGTGTDTQYF. CDR3 nucleotide sequence: TGCGCCAGCAGCTCCCGACTAGCGGGGACCGGCACAGATACGCAGTATTTT. J is TRBJ2-3 and V is TRBV5-1; TRBD2 matches 11 bases. Germline V gene sequence: CDR1 SGHRS, CDR2 YFSETQ. The J segment lost 1 base and the V segment lost 3 bases, leaving 7 bases of the junction unmatched. This CDR3 comprises 17 residues.

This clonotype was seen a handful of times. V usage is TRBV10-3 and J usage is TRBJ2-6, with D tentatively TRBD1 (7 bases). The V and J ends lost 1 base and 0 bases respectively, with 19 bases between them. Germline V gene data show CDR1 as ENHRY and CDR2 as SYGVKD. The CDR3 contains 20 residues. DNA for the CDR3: TGTGCCATCAGTGAGTATTTGGAGGGGGCCGAACGCTCTGGGGCCAACGTCCTGACTTTC. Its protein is CAISEYLEGAERSGANVLTF.

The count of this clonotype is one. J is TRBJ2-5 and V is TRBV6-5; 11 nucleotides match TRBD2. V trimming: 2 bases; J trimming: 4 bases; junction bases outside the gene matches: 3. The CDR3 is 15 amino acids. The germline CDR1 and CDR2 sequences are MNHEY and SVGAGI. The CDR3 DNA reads TGTGCCAGCAGTTACACTAGCGGGGGAGGAGAGACCCAGTACTTC. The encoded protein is CASSYTSGGGETQYF.

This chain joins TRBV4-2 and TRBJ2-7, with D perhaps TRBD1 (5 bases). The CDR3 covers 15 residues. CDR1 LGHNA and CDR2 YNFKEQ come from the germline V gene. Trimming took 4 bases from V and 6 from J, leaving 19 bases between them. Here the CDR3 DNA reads TGTGCCAGCAGCCCCATTTCGGCAGGGCAGGGCGAGCAGTACTTC. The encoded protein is CASSPISAGQGEQYF.

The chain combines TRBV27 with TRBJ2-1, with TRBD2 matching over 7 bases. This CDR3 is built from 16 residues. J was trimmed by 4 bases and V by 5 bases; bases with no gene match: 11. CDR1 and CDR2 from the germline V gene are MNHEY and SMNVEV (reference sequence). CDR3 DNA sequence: TGTGCCAGCAGTCGATTTAGCGGGCTGGGATACAATGAGCAGTTCTTC. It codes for CASSRFSGLGYNEQFF.

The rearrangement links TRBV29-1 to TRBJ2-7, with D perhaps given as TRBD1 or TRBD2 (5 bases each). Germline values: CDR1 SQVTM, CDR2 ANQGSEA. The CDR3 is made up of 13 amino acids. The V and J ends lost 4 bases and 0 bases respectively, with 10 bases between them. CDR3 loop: CSVVRGVSYEQYF. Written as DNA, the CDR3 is TGCAGCGTTGTTCGAGGGGTCTCCTACGAGCAGTACTTC.